This T cell receptor (beta chain) comes out of a study of blood T cell repertoires in COVID-19. Whole-study context: Researchers got acute and convalescent COVID-19 samples from the United States, Italy and Spain. Nucleic acid was either cDNA or gDNA, and it came from T cells, B-cell-depleted T cells, or PBMCs.

The CDR3 is made up of 14 amino acids. Germline V CDR1 and CDR2: LNHDA, SQIVND (reference sequence). With 4 bases removed from V and 0 bases from J, the gap between germline ends came to 9 bases. In the original processing: Amplified reference gene primers provided the basis for estimating nucleated cell counts. Profiling relied on immunoSEQ multiplex PCR, and the TCRdb table lists in-frame clones only, not all of them. V, J and clone size were drawn from that table, and D and trimming were deduced from the DNA. The table includes under 50,000 clones, approximately 88% detected once. Turning to this clone: A much larger clone differs by one base, so this may be a read error.

The sample comprised peripheral blood. The rearrangement links TRBV19 to TRBJ1-1, with a weak D call TRBD1 (6 bases). This clonotype was obtained from a middle-aged man with active COVID-19. The DNA of the CDR3 is TGTGCCAGTAGTAGGACAGCGTTGAACACTGAAGCTTTCTTT. Its protein is CASSRTALNTEAFF.